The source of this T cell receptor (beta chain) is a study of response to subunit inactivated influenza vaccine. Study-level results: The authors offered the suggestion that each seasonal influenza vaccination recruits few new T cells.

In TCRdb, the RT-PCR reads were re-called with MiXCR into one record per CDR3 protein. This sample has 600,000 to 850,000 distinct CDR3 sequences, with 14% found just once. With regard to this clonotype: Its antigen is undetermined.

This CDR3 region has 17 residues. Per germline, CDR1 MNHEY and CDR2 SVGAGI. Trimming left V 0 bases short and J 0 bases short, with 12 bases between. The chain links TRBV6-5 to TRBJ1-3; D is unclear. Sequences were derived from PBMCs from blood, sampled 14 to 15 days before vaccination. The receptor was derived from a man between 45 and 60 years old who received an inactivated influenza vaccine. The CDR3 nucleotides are TGTGCCAGCAGTTACTCGCTCGGAGGGAGCTCTGGAAACACCATATATTTT. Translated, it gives CASSYSLGGSSGNTIYF.